This T cell receptor beta chain was obtained from a study of regulatory T cells in long-lasting Graves disease. Points from the study as a whole: When disease was persistent, TRBV28, TRBJ1-2 and TRBJ2-5 were the favored segments.

The time point here: newly diagnosed GD, antithyroid drugs for less than 3 months. PBMCs were the source of the RNA used for TCR sequencing. Building of the TCR beta libraries involved iRepertoire HTBI primers and Arm-PCR of CDR3 regions. A single record per CDR3 protein comes from TCRdb applying MiXCR to the multiplex PCR reads. The sample consists of hundreds of thousands of distinct CDR3 sequences, around 12% of them appearing once. There are many counts of this clonotype. No antigen is known for it. CDR1 is MDHEN and CDR2 is SYDVKM in the germline V gene. The CDR3 sequence is 16 residues long. J gave up 1 base and V 4 bases, and 8 bases lay outside the gene matches. These data also featured in a second study, about T cells in Graves' hyperthyroidism and ophthalmopathy. As reported in that work: The study excluded patients with uncontrolled infection, other autoimmune disease, pregnancy or lactation. Researchers report that a 13 V-J model separated ophthalmopathy from stable hyperthyroidism.

The V and J genes are TRBV28 and TRBJ2-7; 9 positions match TRBD2. The receptor was isolated from a woman between 25 and 40 years old with Graves disease. Source: peripheral blood mononuclear cells (PBMCs), taken at new diagnosis, from a patient treated with antithyroid drugs. The CDR3 sequence: CASSWVSGSSSYEQYF. The CDR3 bases are TGTGCCAGCAGTTGGGTTAGCGGGAGCTCTTCCTACGAGCAGTACTTC.